The 29 T cell receptor beta chains below were found in one sample sequenced in a study of T cell responses to AZD1222 COVID-19 vaccine (dated by TCRdb to about 2021). Libraries were prepared through the immunoSEQ multiplex PCR assay. In TCRdb, the immuneACCESS table is reduced to in-frame sequences with V and J assigned. These tables do not hold every clone; where another copy was compared, an unresolved V gene accounts for under half, and the others remain unexplained. Recorded for this sample are 150,000 or so clones; approximately 78% of them occurred a single time. Less than 5% of the sample rests with the top ten. This specimen's time point label, interpreted: baseline before first vaccination. According to the study, the label for this sample's treatment or condition signals: meningococcal conjugate vaccine given as trial control. Sequencing used peripheral blood, obtained on day 0 of MenACWY control vaccination. These receptors were taken from an adult in good health.

This chain links TRBV6-5 with TRBJ2-7; TRBD1 is a possible D gene (6 bases). The CDR3 has 13 amino acids. Between the trimmed V and J ends, which lost 5 bases and 5 bases, there was a span of 13 bases. CDR1 is MNHEY and CDR2 is SVGAGI in the germline V gene. CDR3 coding DNA: TGTGCCAGCAGTACCCGGGACACTCACGAGCAGTACGTC. Amino acid sequence: CASSTRDTHEQYV.

V gene TRBV19 combines with J gene TRBJ1-6; D gene ambiguous. Germline CDR1 LNHDA, CDR2 SQIVND (reference sequence). V was trimmed by 6 bases and J by 1 base, leaving 7 bases between them. This CDR3 comprises 14 residues. CDR3 protein: CASRRESYNSPLHF. The CDR3 region has the DNA TGTGCCAGTAGGAGGGAGTCCTATAATTCACCCCTCCACTTT.

J is TRBJ1-4 and V is TRBV4-1; TRBD1 aligns across 7 bases. The CDR3 consists of 19 residues. Germline V gene sequence: CDR1 MGHRA, CDR2 YSYEKL. V lost 0 bases to trimming and J lost 6 bases; unmatched junction nucleotides: 16. The CDR3 region is CASSQDRRDSTSRDEKLFF. For the CDR3, the DNA is TGCGCCAGCAGCCAAGATAGAAGGGACAGCACGTCCCGGGATGAAAAACTGTTTTTT.

Here the CDR3 DNA reads TGTGCCAGCACACTGGGCACGAACACTGAAGCTTTCTTT. This codes for CASTLGTNTEAFF. V and J are TRBV6-6 and TRBJ1-1, with no clear D. The CDR3 has 13 amino acids. The V gene's germline CDR1 is MNHNY and CDR2 SVGAGI (reference sequence). Trimming stripped 7 bases from V and 1 base from J, with 10 bases between.

This clone showed up just once. The V gene is TRBV12-5, the J gene TRBJ2-1, with D possibly matching TRBD2 (5 bases). This CDR3 region has 14 residues. Germline values: CDR1 LGHNT, CDR2 FRNRAP. Trimming took 4 bases from V and 3 from J, leaving 10 bases between them. The chain's CDR3 is CASGSGGHYNEQFF. The CDR3 region has the DNA TGTGCTAGTGGTTCCGGCGGGCACTACAATGAGCAGTTCTTC.

The genes are TRBV12-3 or TRBV12-4 and TRBJ1-4; no clear D gene. Trimming cost V 3 bases and J 5 bases, with 7 bases left between them. The CDR3 contains 13 residues. This CDR3 reads CASSFGGNEKLFF. CDR3 DNA sequence: TGTGCCAGCAGTTTTGGCGGGAATGAAAAACTGTTTTTT.

The rearrangement uses TRBV5-4 and TRBJ2-3; perhaps TRBD1 as D (5 bases). The CDR3 consists of 15 residues. Germline CDR1 SGHNT, CDR2 YYREEE (reference sequence). V lost 4 bases and J lost 6, with 18 bases in between. The CDR3 loop is CASSQVDRGADTQYF. The CDR3 DNA sequence: TGTGCCAGCAGCCAGGTCGACAGAGGAGCGGATACGCAGTATTTT.

The rearrangement uses TRBV6-5 and TRBJ1-2; 9 bases fit TRBD1. CDR1 is MNHEY and CDR2 is SVGAGI in the germline V gene. V lost 7 bases and J lost 3; bases outside the gene matches: 9. This CDR3 region has 15 residues. The CDR3 reads CASTGQGVSYYGYTF. CDR3 DNA: TGTGCCAGCACGGGACAGGGTGTTAGCTACTATGGCTACACCTTC.

V usage is TRBV5-4 and J usage is TRBJ2-1, with no clear D. The CDR3 spans 15 residues. V was clipped by 4 bases and J by 3 bases, with 14 bases between them. CDR1 is SGHNT, CDR2 YYREEE, per germline (reference sequence). The CDR3 nucleotides read TGTGCCAGCAGCCCATGGGCGGCGGACTACAATGAGCAGTTCTTC. Translated, it gives CASSPWAADYNEQFF.

The chain employs TRBV6-5 and TRBJ1-2; 9 nucleotides match TRBD1. Per the germline V gene, CDR1 is MNHEY and CDR2 is SVGAGI. With V trimmed by 6 bases and J by 6 bases, 8 bases remained unmatched. This CDR3 is 14 amino acids long. The chain's CDR3 is CASRTRQGEDGYTF. The CDR3 DNA reads as TGTGCCAGCAGAACCCGACAGGGGGAGGATGGCTACACCTTC.

The gene calls are TRBV11-2 and TRBJ1-3; D gene uncertain. With 4 bases removed from V and 4 bases from J, the gap between germline ends came to 11 bases. There are 14 residues in the CDR3. Germline values: CDR1 SGHAT, CDR2 FQNNGV. CDR3 in amino acids: CASSSTVRGNTIYF. CDR3 coding DNA: TGTGCCAGCAGCTCGACTGTTCGGGGAAACACCATATATTTT.

The chain uses TRBV2 and TRBJ2-7, with 9 bases identical to TRBD1. Germline V CDR1 and CDR2: SNHLY, FYNNEI. CDR3 length: 16 residues. V gave up 1 base and J gave up 0 bases; unmatched junction bases: 4. The CDR3 coding sequence is TGTGCCAGCAGTGAAGGCCTGGGACAGGGCTCCTACGAGCAGTACTTC. Encoded protein: CASSEGLGQGSYEQYF.

This chain links TRBV10-3 with TRBJ1-2; D perhaps matches TRBD1 (5 bases). V was pared by 3 bases and J by 5 bases, with 13 bases between. CDR3 length equals 14 residues. Per germline, CDR1 ENHRY and CDR2 SYGVKD. CDR3 residues: CAISEPGTGYGYTF. CDR3 DNA: TGTGCCATCAGTGAACCCGGGACGGGATATGGCTACACCTTC.

The rearrangement links TRBV19 to TRBJ1-2; D ambiguous. The CDR3 is made up of 14 amino acids. Germline V gene sequence: CDR1 LNHDA, CDR2 SQIVND (reference sequence). With 1 base removed from V and 3 bases from J, the gap between germline ends came to 9 bases. In DNA form, the CDR3 reads TGTGCCAGTAGTATAGTGTGGGCGGACTATGGCTACACCTTC. Its translation: CASSIVWADYGYTF.

The V call is TRBV29-1, the J call TRBJ1-1; D possibly corresponds to TRBD1 (6 bases). The germline gives CDR1 SQVTM, CDR2 ANQGSEA. This CDR3 is 15 amino acids long. V was cut by 2 bases and J by 1 base, with 14 bases left in between. Written as DNA, the CDR3 is TGCAGCGTTGAAAAGTTTGGACAGTCGAACACTGAAGCTTTCTTT. This gives the protein CSVEKFGQSNTEAFF. The entire variable domain, with the rest obtained from reference TRBV29-1 and TRBJ1-1, is as follows: SAVISQKPSRDICQRGTSLTIQCQVDSQVTMMFWYRQQPGQSLTLIATANQGSEATYESGFVIDKFPISRPNLTFSTLTVSNMSPEDSSIYLCSVEKFGQSNTEAFFGQGTRLTVV.

V and J are TRBV12-3 or TRBV12-4 and TRBJ2-1; 7 nucleotides agree with TRBD1. V lost 8 bases to trimming and J lost 8 bases; unmatched junction nucleotides: 9. CDR3 size: 13 residues. For the CDR3, the DNA is TGTGCCAGCGGGGAACAGGGGTACGATGAGCAGTTCTTC. Amino acids: CASGEQGYDEQFF.

This sequence joins TRBV4-1 and TRBJ1-1; D is undetermined. The CDR3 runs 14 residues. Germline V CDR1 and CDR2: MGHRA, YSYEKL. With 5 bases removed from V and 1 base from J, the gap between germline ends came to 11 bases. The CDR3: CASSDHLSNTEAFF. The CDR3 region has the DNA TGCGCCAGCAGCGACCATCTATCGAACACTGAAGCTTTCTTT.

J is TRBJ2-7 and V is TRBV7-2, with TRBD1 matching 7 bases. With 5 bases clipped from V and 7 bases from J, the junction kept 11 bases outside the gene matches. Germline values: CDR1 SGHTA, CDR2 FQGNSA. The CDR3 consists of 14 residues. CDR3 coding DNA: TGTGCCAGCAGCACAGGGGCCAGGACTTGGGAGCAGTACTTC. Amino acid sequence: CASSTGARTWEQYF. The variable domain in full, with the rest retrieved from reference TRBV7-2 and TRBJ2-7, is GAGVSQSPSNKVTEKGKDVELRCDPISGHTALYWYRQSLGQGLEFLIYFQGNSAPDKSGLPSDRFSAERTGGSVSTLTIQRTQQEDSAVYLCASSTGARTWEQYFGPGTRLTVT.

V and J are TRBV11-2 and TRBJ2-5, with 7 bases that match TRBD1. The length of the CDR3 is 15 residues. Per germline, CDR1 SGHAT and CDR2 FQNNGV. V shed 5 bases, J shed 4 bases, and the junction held 10 bases outside the gene matches. The CDR3 DNA reads TGTGCCAGCAGCCCCTCGATACAGGGGAGAGAGACCCAGTACTTC. Its translation is CASSPSIQGRETQYF.

The rearrangement joins TRBV5-4 to TRBJ1-2, with a tentative D call TRBD1 (5 bases). Trimming removed 4 bases at V and 6 bases at J, with 13 bases between. CDR1 SGHNT and CDR2 YYREEE come from the germline V gene (reference sequence). The CDR3 runs to 13 residues. The DNA for the CDR3 is TGTGCCAGCAGCGCCCGGACAACAGATGGCTACACCTTC. It yields the protein CASSARTTDGYTF.

This chain uses TRBV28 with TRBJ1-5, with 11 bases aligning to TRBD1. Germline-derived CDR1 and CDR2 are MDHEN and SYDVKM. The CDR3 has 15 residues. V shed 6 bases and J 6 bases; nucleotides not matched to a gene: 7. As DNA, the CDR3 is TGTGCCAGCAGATCCGGACAGGGGGCAGGTCAGCCCCAGCATTTT. Translation: CASRSGQGAGQPQHF.

This chain joins TRBV5-4 and TRBJ1-2; D gene uncertain. The germline V gene has CDR1 SGHNT and CDR2 YYREEE (reference sequence). The CDR3 is made up of 13 amino acids. V was pared by 2 bases and J by 4 bases, with 9 bases between. The CDR3 is CASSFPGSYGYTF. In DNA, the CDR3 is TGTGCCAGCAGCTTTCCAGGAAGCTATGGCTACACCTTC.

The table lists this clone with a count of one. The genes are TRBV29-1 and TRBJ2-7; D unclear. The CDR3 length is 12 residues. Trimming took 3 bases from V and 2 from J, leaving 8 bases between them. Germline assignment: CDR1 SQVTM and CDR2 ANQGSEA. CDR3 nucleotide sequence: TGCAGCGTTGATCCAATCCCCTACGAGCAGTACTTC. It encodes CSVDPIPYEQYF.

The chain is built from TRBV3-1 (or the pseudogene TRBV3-2) and TRBJ1-2, with a weak D call TRBD1 (6 bases). The length of the CDR3 is 14 residues. V shed 5 bases and J shed 7 bases, with 17 bases lying between them. CDR1 and CDR2 from the germline V gene are LGHDT and YNNKEL (reference sequence). CDR3 in DNA: TGTGCCAGCAGCTTTTATGGACAGTTGGGTGGCTACACCTTC. Amino acids: CASSFYGQLGGYTF.

This rearrangement joins TRBV7-2 to TRBJ2-3; 12 nucleotides agree with TRBD2. The CDR3 is made up of 16 amino acids. The germline V gene has CDR1 SGHTA and CDR2 FQGNSA. J was trimmed by 2 bases and V by 5 bases; bases with no gene match: 5. The chain's CDR3 is CASSLLAGGYTDTQYF. DNA for the CDR3: TGTGCCAGCAGCCTCCTAGCGGGGGGGTACACAGATACGCAGTATTTT.

V is TRBV9 and J is TRBJ1-4; D is undetermined. The CDR3 extends over 13 amino acids. Germline CDR1 and CDR2: SGDLS and YYNGEE. Trimming took off 4 bases at V and 8 bases at J, with 12 bases between the two ends. CDR3 sequence (DNA): TGTGCCAGCAGCCCAGACCCTGGGGAAAAACTGTTTTTT. Amino acid sequence: CASSPDPGEKLFF.

The chain recombines TRBV19 with TRBJ2-5, with 12 bases that match TRBD2. The CDR3 sequence is 15 residues long. Germline loops: CDR1 LNHDA, CDR2 SQIVND (reference sequence). J was trimmed by 4 bases and V by 7 bases; bases with no gene match: 7. CDR3 residues: CASKLAGGPIETQYF. CDR3 nucleotide sequence: TGTGCCAGTAAGCTAGCGGGGGGGCCTATAGAGACCCAGTACTTC.

In this sample, this clone turned up once. The rearrangement joins TRBV5-8 to TRBJ2-7; D is ambiguous. The CDR3 is made up of 11 amino acids. Germline V gene sequence: CDR1 SGHTS, CDR2 YDEGEE. Trimming took 4 bases from V and 5 from J, leaving 7 bases between them. Here the CDR3 DNA reads TGTGCCAGCAGCCCCAGGCACGAGCAGTACTTC. It codes for CASSPRHEQYF.

This chain links TRBV10-3 with TRBJ2-5; 12 bases match TRBD2. Germline trimming cut 2 bases from V and 5 bases from J; bases unmatched to any gene: 6. Per germline, CDR1 ENHRY and CDR2 SYGVKD. The CDR3 is made up of 16 amino acids. CDR3 in amino acids: CAISEGLAGNGETQYF. DNA for the CDR3: TGTGCCATCAGTGAGGGACTAGCGGGGAACGGGGAGACCCAGTACTTC.